This TCR beta chain was sequenced during a study of shared clonotypes between healthy human individuals. On the study more broadly: Three plates were used per donor for CD4 naive, three for CD4 memory, two for CD8 naive and one for CD8 memory.

The study enrolled healthy HIV-negative adults without recent acute infections or vaccinations as donors. Broader study findings: Clonotypes that were shared across a handful of donors made up around 5% of naive CD4 clonotypes.

TCRdb's table, derived via immunoSEQ multiplex PCR, lists solely in-frame clones and lacks some. The sample yields hundreds of thousands of clones, about 96% seen once. Germline V CDR1 and CDR2: MNHEY, SMNVEV (reference sequence). The CDR3 has 14 residues. The V gene lost 7 bases and the J gene lost 1 base, with 11 bases spanning the gap. About this clone: What it recognizes is unknown.

This chain connects TRBV27 to TRBJ1-5, with D maybe TRBD1 (6 bases). What was sequenced was naive CD4+ T cells sorted from blood. Subset here: CD45RA+ positively selected. This clonotype was sampled from a woman in her 30s in good health. The CDR3 DNA reads TGTGCCAGCACCCCCGACAGGAGCAATCAGCCCCAGCATTTT. Protein product: CASTPDRSNQPQHF.